The 15 T cell receptor beta chains listed next were all sequenced from one sample in a study of blood T cell repertoires in COVID-19. Sequenced by immunoSEQ multiplex PCR; TCRdb stores in-frame clones only, minus some. The sample shows under 250,000 clones, just under 85% of them seen only once. The specimen sequenced was PBMCs or T cells enriched from blood (not recorded which). These receptors all stem from a middle-aged woman with acute COVID-19.

The gene calls are TRBV7-9 and TRBJ2-1; a weak D match, TRBD1 (6 bases). Looked up from germline, CDR1 is SEHNR and CDR2 is FQNEAQ (reference sequence). The CDR3 has 15 residues. Trimming cost V 7 bases and J 0 bases, with 13 bases left between them. The CDR3: CASKNRVTSYNEQFF. Written as DNA, the CDR3 is TGTGCCAGCAAGAACAGGGTTACCTCCTACAATGAGCAGTTCTTC.

CDR3 amino acids: CASSLQGRGDSPLHF. The CDR3 DNA sequence: TGCGCCAGCAGCTTACAGGGGCGGGGGGATTCACCCCTCCACTTT. The rearrangement uses TRBV5-1 and TRBJ1-6, with 7 bases lining up with TRBD1. With 2 bases clipped from V and 8 bases from J, the junction kept 7 bases outside the gene matches. In germline, CDR1 is SGHRS, CDR2 YFSETQ. This CDR3 is 15 amino acids long.

The sample holds a few counts of this clone. This chain links TRBV4-3 with TRBJ2-7; no clear D. From germline, CDR1 is LGHNA and CDR2 YSLEER. V lost 0 bases and J 3 bases, leaving 9 bases between the germline ends. The CDR3 consists of 14 residues. CDR3 sequence (DNA): TGCGCCAGCAGCCAAGAGGCCAGACTCTACGAGCAGTACTTC. It translates to CASSQEARLYEQYF.

This clone occurred a few times. The gene calls are TRBV27 and TRBJ2-1; 8 bases line up with TRBD2. Germline V lookup: CDR1 MNHEY, CDR2 SMNVEV (reference sequence). The trim removed 2 bases at V and 4 bases at J, leaving 1 base unmatched. This CDR3 spans 14 amino acids. The CDR3 here is CASSLLAGYNEQFF. CDR3 sequence (DNA): TGTGCCAGCAGTTTACTAGCGGGTTACAATGAGCAGTTCTTC.

The chain uses TRBV4-3 and TRBJ1-4; D may be TRBD1 (5 bases). The V gene's germline CDR1 is LGHNA and CDR2 YSLEER. The V end was cut by 4 bases, the J end by 2 bases, with 17 bases between. The CDR3 sequence is 17 residues long. CDR3 region: CASSPGDGGGTNEKLFF. The CDR3 DNA reads as TGCGCCAGCAGCCCCGGGGACGGGGGGGGTACTAATGAAAAACTGTTTTTT.

V is TRBV7-6 and J is TRBJ2-7; maybe TRBD2 (6 bases). CDR1 and CDR2 from the germline V gene are SGHVS and FNYEAQ. The CDR3 length is 15 residues. The V end was cut by 0 bases, the J end by 6 bases, with 15 bases between. CDR3 sequence (DNA): TGTGCCAGCAGCTTAGCGGGGCGCGGGGCAAGCGAGCAGTACTTC. Translated, it gives CASSLAGRGASEQYF.

This sequence joins TRBV10-3 and TRBJ1-4; D is ambiguous. There are 12 residues in the CDR3. Deletions cut 6 bases from V and 3 bases from J, with 5 bases between. Germline CDR1 is ENHRY and CDR2 is SYGVKD. Here the CDR3 reads CAIRAPNEKLFF. CDR3 bases: TGTGCCATCAGGGCCCCTAATGAAAAACTGTTTTTT.

The chain combines TRBV7-2 with TRBJ2-5; 9 nucleotides align to TRBD1. This CDR3 spans 15 amino acids. After removal of 3 bases from V and 4 bases from J, the junction contained 6 bases not matched to a gene. Germline V gene sequence: CDR1 SGHTA, CDR2 FQGNSA. In nucleotides, the CDR3 is TGTGCCAGCAGCTTCGGACAGGGGAATGGAGAGACCCAGTACTTC. Protein sequence: CASSFGQGNGETQYF. Combining the CDR3 with reference TRBV7-2 and TRBJ2-5 gives the whole variable domain GAGVSQSPSNKVTEKGKDVELRCDPISGHTALYWYRQSLGQGLEFLIYFQGNSAPDKSGLPSDRFSAERTGGSVSTLTIQRTQQEDSAVYLCASSFGQGNGETQYFGPGTRLLVL.

The chain combines TRBV15 with TRBJ2-2; 11 positions match TRBD2. V shed 5 bases and J 5 bases; nucleotides not matched to a gene: 7. Germline V gives CDR1 LNHNV, CDR2 YYDKDF (reference sequence). There are 16 residues in the CDR3. CDR3 coding DNA: TGTGCCACCAGCTTTCGACTAGCGGGAACAACCGGGGAGCTGTTTTTT. It codes for CATSFRLAGTTGELFF.

This clone occurred once. The chain couples TRBV2 to TRBJ1-1, with TRBD1 as a possible D gene (5 bases). The V gene's germline CDR1 is SNHLY and CDR2 FYNNEI. Trimming removed 5 bases at V and 6 bases at J, with 10 bases between. This CDR3 region has 12 residues. The CDR3 loop is CASSTWGAEAFF. The CDR3 DNA sequence: TGTGCCAGCAGTACTTGGGGGGCTGAAGCTTTCTTT.

The chain joins TRBV6-5 to TRBJ2-1; D unclear. This CDR3 contains 15 residues. Trimming shortened V by 6 bases and J by 4 bases, and 16 bases separated the two germline ends. CDR1 and CDR2 from the germline V gene are MNHEY and SVGAGI. The CDR3 sequence: CASRSPGRSYNEQFF. CDR3 in DNA: TGTGCCAGCAGATCGCCGGGTAGGAGTTACAATGAGCAGTTCTTC.

The rearrangement uses TRBV5-1 and TRBJ1-2, with D perhaps matching TRBD1 (5 bases). The CDR3 sequence is 13 residues long. Germline V gives CDR1 SGHRS, CDR2 YFSETQ. The V end was cut by 0 bases, the J end by 3 bases, with 6 bases between. The CDR3 spells CASSLVQDYGYTF. DNA for the CDR3: TGCGCCAGCAGCTTGGTACAGGACTATGGCTACACCTTC.

The J gene is TRBJ1-1, the V gene TRBV5-4; 7 bases match TRBD1. Germline V gene lookup returns CDR1 SGHNT and CDR2 YYREEE (reference sequence). J was trimmed by 2 bases and V by 6 bases; bases with no gene match: 7. The length of the CDR3 is 14 residues. CDR3 sequence: CASNPTGINTEAFF. As DNA, the CDR3 is TGTGCCAGCAACCCGACAGGGATTAACACTGAAGCTTTCTTT.

V is TRBV12-5 and J is TRBJ2-2; TRBD1 is a possible D gene (7 bases). The length of the CDR3 is 13 residues. CDR1 is LGHNT and CDR2 is FRNRAP in the germline V gene. V was clipped by 8 bases and J by 5 bases, with 12 bases between them. For the CDR3, the DNA is TGTGCTAGTCAGGGGGGACTGACCGGGGAGCTGTTTTTT. Its translation: CASQGGLTGELFF.

V and J are TRBV4-2 and TRBJ2-5; tentatively, D is TRBD2 (5 bases). This CDR3 region has 15 residues. Germline V gives CDR1 LGHNA, CDR2 YNFKEQ. V was clipped by 3 bases and J by 2 bases, with 13 bases between them. The CDR3 region is CASSHTGNKQETQYF. Written as DNA, the CDR3 is TGTGCCAGCAGCCACACCGGGAATAAACAAGAGACCCAGTACTTC.